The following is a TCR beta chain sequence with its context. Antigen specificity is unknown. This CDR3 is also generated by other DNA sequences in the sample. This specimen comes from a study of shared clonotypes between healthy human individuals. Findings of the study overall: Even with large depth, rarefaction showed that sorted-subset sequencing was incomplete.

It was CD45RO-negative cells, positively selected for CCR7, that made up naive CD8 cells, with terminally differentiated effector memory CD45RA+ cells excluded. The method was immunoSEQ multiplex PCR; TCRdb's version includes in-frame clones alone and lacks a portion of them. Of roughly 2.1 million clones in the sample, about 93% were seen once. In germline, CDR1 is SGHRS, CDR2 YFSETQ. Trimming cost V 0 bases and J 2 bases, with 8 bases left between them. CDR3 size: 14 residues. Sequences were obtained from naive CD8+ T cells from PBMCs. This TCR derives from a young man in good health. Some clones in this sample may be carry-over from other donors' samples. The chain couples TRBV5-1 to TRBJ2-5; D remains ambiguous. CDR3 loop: CASSLGRLQETQYF. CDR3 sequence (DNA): TGCGCCAGCAGCTTGGGAAGGCTTCAAGAGACCCAGTACTTC.